What follows describes a single T cell receptor (beta chain). CDR1 and CDR2 from the germline V gene are LGHDT and YNNKEL (reference sequence). The CDR3 consists of 17 residues. The trim removed 0 bases at V and 0 bases at J, leaving 6 bases unmatched. The sample comes from a study of blood T cell repertoires in COVID-19. Using immunoSEQ multiplex PCR, the repertoire was profiled, and TCRdb retains in-frame clones only, with some absent. The data show 150,000 to 200,000 clones, 82% seen once. The material sequenced was peripheral blood. The receptor comes from a woman between 70 and 85 years old with acute or convalescent COVID-19. The chain uses TRBV3-1 (or the pseudogene TRBV3-2) and TRBJ1-1, with 8 bases lining up with TRBD1. Here the CDR3 reads CASSQDQGAFVNTEAFF. The DNA of the CDR3 is TGTGCCAGCAGCCAAGATCAGGGGGCTTTCGTGAACACTGAAGCTTTCTTT.